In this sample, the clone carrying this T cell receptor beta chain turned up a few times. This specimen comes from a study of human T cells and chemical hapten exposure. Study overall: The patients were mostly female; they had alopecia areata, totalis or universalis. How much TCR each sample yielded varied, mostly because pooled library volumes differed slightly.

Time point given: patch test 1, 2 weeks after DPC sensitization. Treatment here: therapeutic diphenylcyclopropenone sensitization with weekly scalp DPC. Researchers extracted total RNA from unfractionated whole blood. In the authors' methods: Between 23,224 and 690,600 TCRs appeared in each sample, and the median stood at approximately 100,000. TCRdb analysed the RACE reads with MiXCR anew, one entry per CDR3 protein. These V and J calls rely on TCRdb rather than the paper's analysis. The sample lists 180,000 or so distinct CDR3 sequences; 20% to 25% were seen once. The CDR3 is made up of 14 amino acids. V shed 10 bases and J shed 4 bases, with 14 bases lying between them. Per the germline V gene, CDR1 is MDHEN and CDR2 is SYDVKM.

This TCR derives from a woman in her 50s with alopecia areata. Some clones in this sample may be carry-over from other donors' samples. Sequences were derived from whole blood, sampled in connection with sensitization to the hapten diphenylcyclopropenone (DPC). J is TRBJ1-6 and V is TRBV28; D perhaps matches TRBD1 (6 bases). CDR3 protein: CATWTAGYNSPLHF. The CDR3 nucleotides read TGTGCCACCTGGACAGCCGGTTATAATTCACCCCTCCACTTT. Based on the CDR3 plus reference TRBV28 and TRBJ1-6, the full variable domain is DVKVTQSSRYLVKRTGEKVFLECVQDMDHENMFWYRQDPGLGLRLIYFSYDVKMKEKGDIPEGYSVSREKKERFSLILESASTNQTSMYLCATWTAGYNSPLHFGNGTRLTVT.